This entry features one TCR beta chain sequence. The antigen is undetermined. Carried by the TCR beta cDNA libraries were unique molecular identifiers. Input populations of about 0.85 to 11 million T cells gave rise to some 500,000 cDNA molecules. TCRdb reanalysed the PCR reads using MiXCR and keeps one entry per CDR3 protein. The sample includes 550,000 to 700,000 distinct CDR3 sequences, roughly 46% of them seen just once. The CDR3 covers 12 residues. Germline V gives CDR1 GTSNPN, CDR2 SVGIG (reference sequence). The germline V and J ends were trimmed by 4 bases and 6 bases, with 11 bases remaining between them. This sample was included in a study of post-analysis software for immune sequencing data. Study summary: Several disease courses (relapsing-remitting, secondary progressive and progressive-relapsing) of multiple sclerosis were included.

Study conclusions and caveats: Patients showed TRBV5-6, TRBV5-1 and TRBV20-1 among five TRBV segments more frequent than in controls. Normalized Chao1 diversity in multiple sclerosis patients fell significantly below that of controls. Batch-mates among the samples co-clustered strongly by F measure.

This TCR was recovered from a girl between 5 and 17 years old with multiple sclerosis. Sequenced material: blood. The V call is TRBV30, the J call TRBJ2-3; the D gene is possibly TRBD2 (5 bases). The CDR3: CAWTLGVDTQYF. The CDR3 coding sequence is TGTGCCTGGACCCTGGGAGTCGATACGCAGTATTTT.